The TCR beta chain described here comes from a study of tumor-infiltrating lymphocytes in oesophageal squamous cell carcinoma. TCRdb passed the PCR reads through MiXCR, listing each CDR3 protein once. Here the sample spans 8,500 to 11,000 distinct CDR3 sequences, about two thirds being singletons. The germline V gene encodes CDR1 SGHVT and CDR2 SQSDAQ. The CDR3 length is 11 residues. This sequence was found in a female donor with esophageal squamous cell carcinoma. Source material: esophageal tumor tissue. The V call is TRBV7-4, the J call TRBJ2-1; D uncertain. The tail of the sequence fits TRBJ2-7 better, so the J call may be wrong. CDR3 region: CASSPQDEQYF. The CDR3 DNA reads TGTGCCAGCAGCCCCCAGGACGAGCAGTACTTC.